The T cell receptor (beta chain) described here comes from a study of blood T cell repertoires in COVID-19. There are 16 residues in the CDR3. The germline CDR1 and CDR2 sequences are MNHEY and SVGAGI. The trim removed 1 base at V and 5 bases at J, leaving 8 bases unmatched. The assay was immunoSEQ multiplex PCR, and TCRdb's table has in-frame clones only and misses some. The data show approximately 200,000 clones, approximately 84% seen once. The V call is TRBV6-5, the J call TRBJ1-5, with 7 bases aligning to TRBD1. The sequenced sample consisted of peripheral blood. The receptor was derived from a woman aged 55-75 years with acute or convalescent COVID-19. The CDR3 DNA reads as TGTGCCAGCAGTTACTGCGGCAGGGGGGCGGATCAGCCCCAGCATTTT. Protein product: CASSYCGRGADQPQHF.